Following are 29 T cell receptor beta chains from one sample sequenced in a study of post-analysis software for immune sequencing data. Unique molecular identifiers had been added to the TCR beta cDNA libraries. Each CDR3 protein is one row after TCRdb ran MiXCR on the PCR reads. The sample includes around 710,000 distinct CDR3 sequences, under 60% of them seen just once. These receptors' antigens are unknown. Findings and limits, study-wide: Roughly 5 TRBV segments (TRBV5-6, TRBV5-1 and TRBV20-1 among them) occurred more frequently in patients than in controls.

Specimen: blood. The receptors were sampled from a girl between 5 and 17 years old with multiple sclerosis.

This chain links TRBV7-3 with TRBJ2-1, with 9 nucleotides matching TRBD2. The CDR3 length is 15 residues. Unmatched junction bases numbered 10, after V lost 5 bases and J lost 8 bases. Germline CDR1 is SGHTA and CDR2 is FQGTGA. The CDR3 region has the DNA TGTGCCAGCAGCCCCTTAGCTAGCGGGAAGCATGAGCAGTTCTTC. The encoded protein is CASSPLASGKHEQFF.

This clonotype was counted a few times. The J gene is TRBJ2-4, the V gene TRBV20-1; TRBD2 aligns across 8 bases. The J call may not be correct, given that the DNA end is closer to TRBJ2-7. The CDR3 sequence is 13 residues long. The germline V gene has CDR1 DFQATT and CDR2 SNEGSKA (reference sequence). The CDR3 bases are TGCAGTGCTAGTTCGGGGACTAGCTACGAGCAGTACTTC. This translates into CSASSGTSYEQYF.

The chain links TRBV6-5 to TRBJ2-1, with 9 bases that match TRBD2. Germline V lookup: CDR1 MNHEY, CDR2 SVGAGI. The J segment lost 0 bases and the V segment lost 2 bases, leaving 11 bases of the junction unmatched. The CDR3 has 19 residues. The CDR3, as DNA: TGTGCCAGCAGTTACGATGGTCTAGCGGGACACAACTCCTACAATGAGCAGTTCTTC. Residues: CASSYDGLAGHNSYNEQFF.

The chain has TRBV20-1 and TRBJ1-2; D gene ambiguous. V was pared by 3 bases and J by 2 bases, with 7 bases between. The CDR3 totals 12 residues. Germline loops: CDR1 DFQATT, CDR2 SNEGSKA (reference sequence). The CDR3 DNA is TGCAGTGCTAGTCCGGGCAACTATGGCTACACCTTC. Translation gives CSASPGNYGYTF.

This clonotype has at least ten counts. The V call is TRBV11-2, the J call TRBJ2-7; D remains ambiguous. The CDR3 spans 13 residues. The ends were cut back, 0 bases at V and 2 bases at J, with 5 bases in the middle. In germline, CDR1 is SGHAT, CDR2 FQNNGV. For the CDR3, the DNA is TGTGCCAGCAGCTTAGAGGTTGCCTACGAGCAGTACTTC. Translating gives CASSLEVAYEQYF. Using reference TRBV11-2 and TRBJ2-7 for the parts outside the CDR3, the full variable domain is EAGVAQSPRYKIIEKRQSVAFWCNPISGHATLYWYQQILGQGPKLLIQFQNNGVVDDSQLPKDRFSAERLKGVDSTLKIQPAKLEDSAVYLCASSLEVAYEQYFGPGTRLTVT.

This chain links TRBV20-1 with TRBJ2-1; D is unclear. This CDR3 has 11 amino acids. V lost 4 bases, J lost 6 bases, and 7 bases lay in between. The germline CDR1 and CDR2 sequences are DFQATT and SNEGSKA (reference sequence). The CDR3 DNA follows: TGCAGTGCTACCCGGCCCAATGAGCAGTTCTTC. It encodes CSATRPNEQFF.

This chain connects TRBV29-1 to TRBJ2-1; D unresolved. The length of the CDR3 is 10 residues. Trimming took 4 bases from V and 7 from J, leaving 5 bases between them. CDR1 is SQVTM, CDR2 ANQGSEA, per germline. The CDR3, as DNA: TGCAGCGTTGTATGGAATGAGCAGTTCTTC. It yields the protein CSVVWNEQFF.

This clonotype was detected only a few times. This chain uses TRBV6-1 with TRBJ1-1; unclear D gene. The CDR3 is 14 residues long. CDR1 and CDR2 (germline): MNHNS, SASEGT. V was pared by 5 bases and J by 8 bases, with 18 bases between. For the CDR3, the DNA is TGTGCCAGCAGTTCCTCAAAGGGCTGGGGAGAAGCTTTCTTT. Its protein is CASSSSKGWGEAFF.

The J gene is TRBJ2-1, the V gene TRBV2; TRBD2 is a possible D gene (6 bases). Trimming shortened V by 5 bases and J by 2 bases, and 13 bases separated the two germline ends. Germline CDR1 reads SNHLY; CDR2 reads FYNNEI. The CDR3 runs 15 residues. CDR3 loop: CASSQGGSAYNEQFF. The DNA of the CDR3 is TGTGCCAGCAGTCAAGGAGGGTCCGCCTACAATGAGCAGTTCTTC.

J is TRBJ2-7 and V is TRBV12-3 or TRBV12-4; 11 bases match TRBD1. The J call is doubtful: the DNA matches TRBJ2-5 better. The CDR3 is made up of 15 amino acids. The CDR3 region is CASSYRTGGAETQYF. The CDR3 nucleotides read TGTGCCAGCAGTTACCGGACAGGGGGCGCGGAGACCCAGTACTTC.

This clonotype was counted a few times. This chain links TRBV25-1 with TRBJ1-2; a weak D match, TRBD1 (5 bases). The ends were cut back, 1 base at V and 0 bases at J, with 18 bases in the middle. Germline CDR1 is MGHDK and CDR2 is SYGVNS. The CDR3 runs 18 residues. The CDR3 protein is CASSEFFVPTGTNYGYTF. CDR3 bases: TGTGCCAGCAGTGAATTTTTTGTCCCAACAGGAACTAACTATGGCTACACCTTC.

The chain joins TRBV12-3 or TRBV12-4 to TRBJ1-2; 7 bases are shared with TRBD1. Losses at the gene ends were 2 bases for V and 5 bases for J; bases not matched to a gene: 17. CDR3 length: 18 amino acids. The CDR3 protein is CASSLTWAVSGTEYGYTF. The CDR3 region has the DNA TGTGCCAGCAGTTTAACTTGGGCCGTTTCCGGGACAGAGTATGGCTACACCTTC.

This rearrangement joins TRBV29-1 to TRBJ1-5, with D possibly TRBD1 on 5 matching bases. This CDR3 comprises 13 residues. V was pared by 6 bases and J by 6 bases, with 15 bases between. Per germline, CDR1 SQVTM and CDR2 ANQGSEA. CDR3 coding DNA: TGCAGCGTGTCTCGCGGGGCGGGTCAGCCCCAGCATTTT. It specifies CSVSRGAGQPQHF. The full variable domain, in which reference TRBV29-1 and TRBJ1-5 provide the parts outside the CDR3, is SAVISQKPSRDICQRGTSLTIQCQVDSQVTMMFWYRQQPGQSLTLIATANQGSEATYESGFVIDKFPISRPNLTFSTLTVSNMSPEDSSIYLCSVSRGAGQPQHFGDGTRLSIL.

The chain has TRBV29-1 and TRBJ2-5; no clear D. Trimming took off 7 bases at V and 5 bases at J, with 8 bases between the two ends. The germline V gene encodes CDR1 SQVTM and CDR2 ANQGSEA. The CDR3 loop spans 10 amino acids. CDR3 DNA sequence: TGCAGCGGCCTCGGGGAGACCCAGTACTTC. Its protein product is CSGLGETQYF.

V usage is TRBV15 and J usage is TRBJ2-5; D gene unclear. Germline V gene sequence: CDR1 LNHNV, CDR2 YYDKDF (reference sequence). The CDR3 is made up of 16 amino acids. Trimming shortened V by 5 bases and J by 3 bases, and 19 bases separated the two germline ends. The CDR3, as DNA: TGTGCCACCAGCGACCCCATCCGAGACCAGAAAGAGACCCAGTACTTC. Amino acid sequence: CATSDPIRDQKETQYF.

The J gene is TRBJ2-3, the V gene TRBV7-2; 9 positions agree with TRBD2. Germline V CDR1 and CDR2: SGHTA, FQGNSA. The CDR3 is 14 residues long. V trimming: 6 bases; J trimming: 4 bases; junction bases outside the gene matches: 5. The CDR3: CASRGLALSDTQYF. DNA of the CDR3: TGTGCCAGCAGGGGACTAGCCCTGTCAGATACGCAGTATTTT.

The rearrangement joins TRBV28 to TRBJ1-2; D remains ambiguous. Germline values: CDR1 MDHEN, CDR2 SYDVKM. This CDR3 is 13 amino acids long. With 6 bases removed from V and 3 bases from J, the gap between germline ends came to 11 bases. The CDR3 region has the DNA TGTGCCAGCAGCCTTTGGTGGTACTATGGCTACACCTTC. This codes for CASSLWWYYGYTF.

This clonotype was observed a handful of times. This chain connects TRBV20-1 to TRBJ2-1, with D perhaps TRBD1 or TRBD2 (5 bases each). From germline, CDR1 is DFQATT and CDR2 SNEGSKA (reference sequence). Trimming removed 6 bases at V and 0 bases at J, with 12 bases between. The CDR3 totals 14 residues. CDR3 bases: TGCAGTGCCGAGCCAGGGAGCTCCTACAATGAGCAGTTCTTC. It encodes CSAEPGSSYNEQFF.

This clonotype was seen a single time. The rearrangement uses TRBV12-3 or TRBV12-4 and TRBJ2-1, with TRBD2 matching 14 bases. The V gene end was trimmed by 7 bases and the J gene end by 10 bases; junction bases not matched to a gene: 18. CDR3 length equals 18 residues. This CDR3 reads CASTSTGPGTSGSKEQFF. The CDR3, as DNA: TGTGCCAGCACCTCAACCGGCCCAGGGACTAGCGGGAGCAAAGAGCAGTTCTTC.

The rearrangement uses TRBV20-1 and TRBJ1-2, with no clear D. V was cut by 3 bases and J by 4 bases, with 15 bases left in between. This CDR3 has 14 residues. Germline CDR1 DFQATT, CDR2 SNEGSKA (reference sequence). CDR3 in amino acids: CSARVSLNGYGYTF. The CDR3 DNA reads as TGCAGTGCTAGGGTTTCCCTGAACGGCTATGGCTACACCTTC.

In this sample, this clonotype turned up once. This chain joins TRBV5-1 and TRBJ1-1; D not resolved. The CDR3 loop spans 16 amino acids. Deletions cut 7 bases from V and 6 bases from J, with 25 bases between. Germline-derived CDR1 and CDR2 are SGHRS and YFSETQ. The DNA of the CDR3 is TGCGCCAGCCCTTACCCGGACTCCCAGATAATCGCTGAAGCTTTCTTT. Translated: CASPYPDSQIIAEAFF.

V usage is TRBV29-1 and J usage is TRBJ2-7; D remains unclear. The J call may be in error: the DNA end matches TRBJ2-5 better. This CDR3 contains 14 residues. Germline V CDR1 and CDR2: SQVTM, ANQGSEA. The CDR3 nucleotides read TGCAGCGTTGAAGGGATAGGTATAGGGGAGACCCAGTACTTC. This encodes CSVEGIGIGETQYF.

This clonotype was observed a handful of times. In DNA, the CDR3 is TGTGCCAGCACCGGAGGTCGGAGCTCGGGGCTGAATGAGCAGTTCTTC. It codes for CASTGGRSSGLNEQFF. The chain joins TRBV6-5 to TRBJ2-1; perhaps D is TRBD1 or TRBD2 (5 bases each). Trimming shortened V by 7 bases and J by 7 bases, and 23 bases separated the two germline ends. From germline, CDR1 is MNHEY and CDR2 SVGAGI. The CDR3 has 16 residues.

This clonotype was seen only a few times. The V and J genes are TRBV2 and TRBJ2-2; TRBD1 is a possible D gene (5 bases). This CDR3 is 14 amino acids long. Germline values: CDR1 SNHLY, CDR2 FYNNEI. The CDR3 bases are TGTGCGCAAACGGTCAGGGCGAACACCGGGGAGCTGTTTTTT. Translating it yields CAQTVRANTGELFF.

In DNA form, the CDR3 reads TGTGCCATCAGTGACCCCCCAGAGGGGGAGACCCAGTACTTC. Protein product: CAISDPPEGETQYF. The chain combines TRBV10-3 with TRBJ2-4, with D perhaps TRBD1 or TRBD2 (5 bases each). The DNA end favors TRBJ2-5, so the J call may be wrong. CDR3 length: 14 amino acids. Germline loops: CDR1 ENHRY, CDR2 SYGVKD.

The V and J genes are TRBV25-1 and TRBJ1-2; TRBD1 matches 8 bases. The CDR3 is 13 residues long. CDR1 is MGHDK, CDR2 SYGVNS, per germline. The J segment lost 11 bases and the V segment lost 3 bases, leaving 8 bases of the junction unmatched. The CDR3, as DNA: TGTGCCAGCAGTGATGGCAGGGGGCAAATTTACACCTTC. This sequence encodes CASSDGRGQIYTF.

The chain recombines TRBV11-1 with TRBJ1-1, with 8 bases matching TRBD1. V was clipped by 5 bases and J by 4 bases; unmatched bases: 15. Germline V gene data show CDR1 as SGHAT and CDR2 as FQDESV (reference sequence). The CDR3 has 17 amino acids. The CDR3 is CASSPELLGQGGTEAFF. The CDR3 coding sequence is TGTGCCAGCAGCCCCGAACTCCTCGGACAGGGTGGCACTGAAGCTTTCTTT.

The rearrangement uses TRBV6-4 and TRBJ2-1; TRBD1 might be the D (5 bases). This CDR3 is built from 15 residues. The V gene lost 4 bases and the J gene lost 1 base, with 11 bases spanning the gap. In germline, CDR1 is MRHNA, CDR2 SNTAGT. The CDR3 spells CASSAGFRSYNEQFF. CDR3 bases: TGTGCCAGCAGTGCAGGGTTCAGGTCCTACAATGAGCAGTTCTTC.

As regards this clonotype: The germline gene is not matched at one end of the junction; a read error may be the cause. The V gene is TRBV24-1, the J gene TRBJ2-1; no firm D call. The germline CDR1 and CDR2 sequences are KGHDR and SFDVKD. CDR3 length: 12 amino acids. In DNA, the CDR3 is TGCGCCACCACTGGCCCCTACAATGAGCAGTTCTTC. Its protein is CATTGPYNEQFF.